This TCR beta chain was sequenced during a study of neurological immune-mediated disorders. This clonotype was observed at least ten times. Germline values: CDR1 SEHNR, CDR2 FQNEAQ (reference sequence). The CDR3 contains 17 residues. Germline trimming cut 1 base from V and 1 base from J; bases unmatched to any gene: 7. In TCRdb, the 5' RACE reads were re-called with MiXCR into one record per CDR3 protein. The table includes around 69,000 distinct CDR3 sequences, 3.5% to 5% detected once. The clonotype originates from a man aged 25 to 45 with multiple sclerosis. The sample consisted of PBMCs. V usage is TRBV7-9 and J usage is TRBJ1-1, with 9 nucleotides matching TRBD1. The CDR3 nucleotides are TGTGCCAGCAGCTTAGGGTGGACAGGGGAGGGGAACACTGAAGCTTTCTTT. Translation gives CASSLGWTGEGNTEAFF.